The 16 T cell receptor beta chains reported below all come from one sample, sequenced in a study of T-cell reconstitution after alpha-beta-depleted transplantation in children. The TCRbeta library incorporated unique molecular identifiers. One entry per CDR3 protein results from TCRdb running MiXCR on the PCR reads. The sample has around 960,000 distinct CDR3 sequences, under 30% seen once; the top ten hold roughly 28%. Sample: PBMCs, mostly from graft donor cells, taken 360 days after TCRalphabeta/CD19-depleted stem cell transplant. Every receptor here comes from a boy younger than two who had a stem cell transplant for SCID, so the T cells may come from the graft donor.

This clonotype was counted a few times. The chain's CDR3 is CAIRRTASTDTQYF. Here the CDR3 DNA reads TGTGCCATCCGACGGACCGCTAGCACAGATACGCAGTATTTT. The chain has TRBV10-3 and TRBJ2-3; no definite D call. V lost 8 bases and J lost 0, with 12 bases in between. This CDR3 contains 14 residues. CDR1 is ENHRY and CDR2 is SYGVKD in the germline V gene.

The gene calls are TRBV7-9 and TRBJ2-5; no definite D call. Trimming took 8 bases from V and 1 from J, leaving 11 bases between them. The CDR3 totals 13 residues. Germline lookup yields CDR1 SEHNR and CDR2 FQNEAQ (reference sequence). CDR3 DNA sequence: TGTGCCAGCCTCCGTGGGCCCCAAGAGACCCAGTACTTC. This sequence encodes CASLRGPQETQYF.

The J gene is TRBJ1-2, the V gene TRBV6-5, with TRBD1 as a possible D gene (5 bases). Germline V gives CDR1 MNHEY, CDR2 SVGAGI. V gave up 2 bases and J gave up 1 base, with 17 bases separating them. This CDR3 has 17 residues. CDR3 bases: TGTGCCAGCAGTTACAAAAGGGGCGAGTTATTTAACTATGGCTACACCTTC. Amino acids: CASSYKRGELFNYGYTF.

The J gene is TRBJ1-6, the V gene TRBV12-3 or TRBV12-4; D is perhaps TRBD1 (6 bases). This CDR3 has 14 amino acids. The V and J ends lost 6 bases and 6 bases respectively, with 12 bases between them. CDR3: CASRKGVPNSPLHF. DNA for the CDR3: TGTGCCAGCAGGAAGGGGGTTCCTAATTCACCCCTCCACTTT.

This clonotype turned up a few times. The gene calls are TRBV5-1 and TRBJ1-1, with D perhaps matching TRBD1 (5 bases). CDR3 size: 13 residues. V lost 4 bases and J 6 bases, leaving 13 bases between the germline ends. CDR1 and CDR2 (germline): SGHRS, YFSETQ. The CDR3 is CASSATGSAEAFF. The CDR3 DNA follows: TGCGCCAGCAGCGCCACAGGTTCGGCTGAAGCTTTCTTT.

The rearrangement links TRBV29-1 to TRBJ2-3, with D possibly called TRBD1 or TRBD2 (6 bases each). The CDR3 contains 16 residues. V lost 0 bases to trimming and J lost 2 bases, with 15 bases between them. Germline CDR1 is SQVTM and CDR2 is ANQGSEA. The CDR3 sequence: CSVEDKGGQITDTQYF. The CDR3 coding sequence is TGCAGCGTTGAAGATAAGGGGGGACAAATCACAGATACGCAGTATTTT.

The chain uses TRBV29-1 and TRBJ1-2; no definite D call. Per the germline V gene, CDR1 is SQVTM and CDR2 is ANQGSEA. Deletions cut 3 bases from V and 8 bases from J, with 10 bases between. This CDR3 region has 11 residues. For the CDR3, the DNA is TGCAGCGTTGAGGTAGGAGGAGGCTACACCTTC. Amino acids: CSVEVGGGYTF.

This clonotype was recorded a few times. This chain links TRBV6-5 with TRBJ1-1, with D tentatively TRBD1 (6 bases). CDR3 length: 15 amino acids. V was clipped by 11 bases and J by 4 bases, with 23 bases between them. Germline V gene data show CDR1 as MNHEY and CDR2 as SVGAGI. The CDR3 bases are TGTGCCGGACGGAGGGGGGGATCCTTGAGCACTGAAGCTTTCTTT. The encoded protein is CAGRRGGSLSTEAFF.

This clonotype was detected a few times. The chain has TRBV6-1 and TRBJ2-5; D tentatively fits TRBD1 or TRBD2 (5 bases each). The V end lost 3 bases, the J end lost 5 bases, and 19 bases lay between the germline ends. The CDR3 runs to 16 residues. Germline V gene lookup returns CDR1 MNHNS and CDR2 SASEGT. CDR3 residues: CASSERQRGPRETQYF. DNA of the CDR3: TGTGCCAGCAGTGAGCGCCAGAGGGGCCCCAGGGAGACCCAGTACTTC.

V and J are TRBV20-1 and TRBJ2-7, with a weak D call TRBD2 (7 bases). The CDR3 sequence is 14 residues long. Per germline, CDR1 DFQATT and CDR2 SNEGSKA (reference sequence). V was clipped by 5 bases and J by 1 base, with 15 bases between them. The CDR3, as DNA: TGCAGTGCTGTACGGGGGGCGGGATCCTACGAGCAGTACTTC. It translates to CSAVRGAGSYEQYF.

This clonotype was detected only a few times. V is TRBV20-1 and J is TRBJ2-3; TRBD2 matches at 10 bases. The germline V gene has CDR1 DFQATT and CDR2 SNEGSKA (reference sequence). This CDR3 contains 13 residues. The V segment lost 4 bases and the J segment 11 bases; nucleotides outside the gene matches: 9. CDR3 in amino acids: CSATRTGTSEQYF. For the CDR3, the DNA is TGCAGTGCTACACGGACCGGGACTAGCGAGCAGTATTTT.

This clonotype was seen many times. The chain is built from TRBV5-1 and TRBJ2-2, with no clear D. Trimming left V 0 bases short and J 5 bases short, with 11 bases between. Germline values: CDR1 SGHRS, CDR2 YFSETQ. The CDR3 is 15 amino acids. The CDR3 reads CASSLEGARTGELFF. The CDR3 bases are TGCGCCAGCAGCTTGGAGGGTGCGAGGACCGGGGAGCTGTTTTTT.

In its sample, this clonotype was seen a few times. The J gene is TRBJ1-6, the V gene TRBV20-1, with no clear D. Germline values: CDR1 DFQATT, CDR2 SNEGSKA (reference sequence). Trimming stripped 6 bases from V and 9 bases from J, with 15 bases between. The CDR3 is 13 amino acids. CDR3 loop: CSASPGLGSPLHF. CDR3 in DNA: TGCAGTGCCTCACCGGGATTGGGTTCACCCCTCCACTTT.

This clonotype was counted many times. The gene calls are TRBV12-3 or TRBV12-4 and TRBJ1-1, with D perhaps TRBD1 (5 bases). The CDR3 runs to 16 residues. Trimming took 1 base from V and 3 from J, leaving 15 bases between them. The CDR3 is CASSLDWGVGDTEAFF. CDR3 DNA: TGTGCCAGCAGTTTAGATTGGGGGGTTGGGGACACTGAAGCTTTCTTT.

This chain joins TRBV7-8 and TRBJ2-1, with 9 bases aligning to TRBD1. V lost 5 bases and J lost 4; bases outside the gene matches: 9. The germline gives CDR1 SGHVS, CDR2 FQNEAQ. This CDR3 has 16 amino acids. The CDR3 is CASSRSDRGAYNEQFF. Written as DNA, the CDR3 is TGTGCCAGCAGCCGATCGGACAGGGGCGCTTACAATGAGCAGTTCTTC.

V is TRBV12-3 or TRBV12-4 and J is TRBJ2-3, with no clear D. This CDR3 is 12 amino acids long. Deletions cut 5 bases from V and 8 bases from J, with 11 bases between. CDR3 bases: TGTGCCAGCAGTCTACTTCTTTTTACGCAGTATTTT. Amino acid sequence: CASSLLLFTQYF.